Below, 13 T cell receptor beta chains from the same sample are listed, as sequenced in a study of T cell responses to AZD1222 COVID-19 vaccine. The data were produced by immunoSEQ multiplex PCR, yet TCRdb's version contains in-frame clones alone and is incomplete. Among about 220,000 clones listed, about 93% were seen once. This specimen consisted of peripheral blood, obtained on day 0 of MenACWY control vaccination. Receptors were obtained from an adult in good health.

This chain uses TRBV10-3 with TRBJ2-5; D is ambiguous. V lost 6 bases and J 4 bases, leaving 9 bases between the germline ends. Per the germline V gene, CDR1 is ENHRY and CDR2 is SYGVKD. The CDR3 has 12 amino acids. In DNA form, the CDR3 reads TGTGCCATCAGCGAGCCAAGAGAGACCCAGTACTTC. Translation: CAISEPRETQYF.

V is TRBV28 and J is TRBJ2-3; possibly TRBD1 for D (5 bases). The CDR3 spans 14 residues. Germline-derived CDR1 and CDR2 are MDHEN and SYDVKM. Trimming removed 2 bases at V and 2 bases at J, with 8 bases between. The CDR3 protein is CASSLGANTDTQYF. CDR3 coding DNA: TGTGCCAGCAGTTTAGGGGCAAACACAGATACGCAGTATTTT.

This sequence joins TRBV12-3 or TRBV12-4 and TRBJ2-7; D is uncertain. CDR3 length equals 12 residues. The V and J ends lost 5 bases and 4 bases respectively, with 9 bases between them. The CDR3 nucleotides read TGTGCCAGCAGTCCGCTTGGGTACGAGCAGTACTTC. It translates to CASSPLGYEQYF.

This sequence joins TRBV19 and TRBJ1-1; 7 nucleotides agree with TRBD1. This CDR3 has 14 amino acids. Germline CDR1 reads LNHDA; CDR2 reads SQIVND (reference sequence). The V segment lost 10 bases and the J segment 0 bases; nucleotides outside the gene matches: 8. The CDR3 protein is CATAGGDVNTEAFF. The CDR3 DNA reads as TGTGCCACGGCAGGGGGTGATGTGAACACTGAAGCTTTCTTT. Supplemented by reference TRBV19 and TRBJ1-1, the full variable domain reads DGGITQSPKYLFRKEGQNVTLSCEQNLNHDAMYWYRQDPGQGLRLIYYSQIVNDFQKGDIAEGYSVSREKKESFPLTVTSAQKNPTAFYLCATAGGDVNTEAFFGQGTRLTVV.

The genes are TRBV9 and TRBJ2-7; a possible D gene is TRBD1 (6 bases). With 0 bases removed from V and 1 base from J, the gap between germline ends came to 32 bases. Germline lookup yields CDR1 SGDLS and CDR2 YYNGEE. The CDR3 extends over 22 amino acids. The CDR3 nucleotides read TGTGCCAGCAGCGTAGATGATGGATCACGGCAGGGGACGCATTTGGGGTCCTACGAGCAGTACTTC. It yields the protein CASSVDDGSRQGTHLGSYEQYF.

The table lists this clone with a count of one. The chain joins TRBV9 to TRBJ1-1, with no clear D. Trimming took off 4 bases at V and 0 bases at J, with 7 bases between the two ends. This CDR3 is built from 13 residues. In germline, CDR1 is SGDLS, CDR2 YYNGEE. CDR3 in amino acids: CASSLAMNTEAFF. The CDR3, as DNA: TGTGCCAGCAGCTTGGCCATGAACACTGAAGCTTTCTTT. The complete variable domain, with remaining parts taken from reference TRBV9 and TRBJ1-1, reads DSGVTQTPKHLITATGQRVTLRCSPRSGDLSVYWYQQSLDQGLQFLIQYYNGEERAKGNILERFSAQQFPDLHSELNLSSLELGDSALYFCASSLAMNTEAFFGQGTRLTVV.

This clone was recorded only once. The same CDR3 also results from other DNA sequences found in this sample. This chain connects TRBV29-1 to TRBJ2-1, with D perhaps matching TRBD2 (5 bases). Germline V gene sequence: CDR1 SQVTM, CDR2 ANQGSEA. This CDR3 comprises 12 residues. The V and J ends lost 4 bases and 4 bases respectively, with 8 bases between them. The CDR3 nucleotides read TGCAGCGTTGTGGGAGATTACAATGAGCAGTTCTTC. It specifies CSVVGDYNEQFF.

The J gene is TRBJ1-2, the V gene TRBV7-2; TRBD1 matches 8 bases. Germline V lookup: CDR1 SGHTA, CDR2 FQGNSA. V trimming: 1 base; J trimming: 1 base; junction bases outside the gene matches: 5. The CDR3 runs to 16 residues. The CDR3 reads CASSLGGTGYNYGYTF. The CDR3 DNA sequence: TGTGCCAGCAGCTTAGGGGGGACAGGTTATAACTATGGCTACACCTTC.

The J gene is TRBJ2-1, the V gene TRBV19, with 13 bases aligning to TRBD2. The V gene's germline CDR1 is LNHDA and CDR2 SQIVND (reference sequence). V shed 9 bases and J 6 bases; nucleotides not matched to a gene: 5. The CDR3 has 14 amino acids. CDR3 in DNA: TGTGCCAGCCGACTAGCGGGGGGCTCCAATGAGCAGTTCTTC. Translating it yields CASRLAGGSNEQFF.

This clone was recorded a few times. V and J are TRBV19 and TRBJ1-5; perhaps TRBD1 as D (6 bases). V was cut by 6 bases and J by 7 bases, with 19 bases left in between. This CDR3 has 15 residues. The germline V gene encodes CDR1 LNHDA and CDR2 SQIVND (reference sequence). The CDR3 protein is CASSPTGLLPQPQHF. CDR3 coding DNA: TGTGCCAGTAGCCCTACAGGGCTCTTGCCCCAGCCCCAGCATTTT.

This chain links TRBV6-5 with TRBJ1-5; D is unresolved. V lost 4 bases, J lost 4 bases, and 8 bases lay in between. The CDR3 has 13 amino acids. Germline V gives CDR1 MNHEY, CDR2 SVGAGI. CDR3 DNA: TGTGCCAGCAGTTGGGCAATTAATCAGCCCCAGCATTTT. This sequence encodes CASSWAINQPQHF.

This clone was seen only once. This chain joins TRBV7-9 and TRBJ1-2; TRBD1 agrees at 10 bases. Unmatched junction bases numbered 11, after V lost 5 bases and J lost 8 bases. Germline V gives CDR1 SEHNR, CDR2 FQNEAQ (reference sequence). CDR3 length: 15 residues. In DNA, the CDR3 is TGTGCCAGCAGCCCGACAGGGGGCAAGGGGGCCGGCTACACCTTC. It specifies CASSPTGGKGAGYTF.

This chain uses TRBV7-9 with TRBJ2-5; no definite D call. Trimming shortened V by 6 bases and J by 5 bases, and 16 bases separated the two germline ends. The CDR3 contains 14 residues. Per germline, CDR1 SEHNR and CDR2 FQNEAQ (reference sequence). CDR3 sequence (DNA): TGTGCCAGCAGTTCTCTGAAGTACCGGGAGACCCAGTACTTC. Residues: CASSSLKYRETQYF. The variable domain in full, with the rest retrieved from reference TRBV7-9 and TRBJ2-5, is DTGVSQNPRHKITKRGQNVTFRCDPISEHNRLYWYRQTLGQGPEFLTYFQNEAQLEKSRLLSDRFSAERPKGSFSTLEIQRTEQGDSAMYLCASSSLKYRETQYFGPGTRLLVL.